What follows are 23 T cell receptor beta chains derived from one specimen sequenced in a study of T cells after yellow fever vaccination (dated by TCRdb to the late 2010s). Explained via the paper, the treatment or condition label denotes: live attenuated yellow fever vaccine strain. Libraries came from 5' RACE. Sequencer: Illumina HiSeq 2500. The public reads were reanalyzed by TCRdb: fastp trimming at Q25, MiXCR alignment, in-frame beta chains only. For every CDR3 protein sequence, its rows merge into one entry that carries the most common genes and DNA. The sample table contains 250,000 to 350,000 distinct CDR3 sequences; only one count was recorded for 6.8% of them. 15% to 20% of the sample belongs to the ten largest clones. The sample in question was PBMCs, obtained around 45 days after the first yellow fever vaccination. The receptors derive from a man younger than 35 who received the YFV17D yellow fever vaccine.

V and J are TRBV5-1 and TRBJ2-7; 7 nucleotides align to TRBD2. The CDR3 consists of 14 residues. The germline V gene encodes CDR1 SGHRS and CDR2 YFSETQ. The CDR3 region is CAGSLGGQGDEQYV. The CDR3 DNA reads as TGCGCCGGCAGCTTGGGAGGGCAGGGCGACGAGCAGTACGTC.

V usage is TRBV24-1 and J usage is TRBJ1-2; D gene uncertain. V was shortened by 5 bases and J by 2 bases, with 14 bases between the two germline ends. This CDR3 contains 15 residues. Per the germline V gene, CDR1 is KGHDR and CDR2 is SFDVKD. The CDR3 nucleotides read TGTGCCACCAGTGTCCCACTCCTGTCCAACTATGGCTACACCTTC. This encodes CATSVPLLSNYGYTF.

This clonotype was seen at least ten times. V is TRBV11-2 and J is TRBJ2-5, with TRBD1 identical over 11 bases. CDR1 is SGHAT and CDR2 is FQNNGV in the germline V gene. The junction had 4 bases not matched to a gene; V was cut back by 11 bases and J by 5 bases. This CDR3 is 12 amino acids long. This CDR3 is CAGQGATETQYF. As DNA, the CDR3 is TGTGCCGGACAGGGGGCGACTGAGACCCAGTACTTC.

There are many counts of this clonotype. CDR3 in DNA: TGTGCCAGCAGCCCCCAGGACCGGGAACGGGAGACCCAGTACTTC. This sequence encodes CASSPQDRERETQYF. The chain employs TRBV28 and TRBJ2-5; D might be TRBD2 (5 bases). The CDR3 runs 15 residues. Germline assignment: CDR1 MDHEN and CDR2 SYDVKM. Trimming shortened V by 6 bases and J by 5 bases, and 19 bases separated the two germline ends.

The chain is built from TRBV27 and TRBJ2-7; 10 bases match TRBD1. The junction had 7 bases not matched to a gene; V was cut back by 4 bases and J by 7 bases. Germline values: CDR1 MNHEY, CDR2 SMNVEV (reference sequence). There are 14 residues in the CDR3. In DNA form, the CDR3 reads TGTGCCAGCAGTTCTCCGGGACAGGGGTGGGAGCAGTACTTC. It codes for CASSSPGQGWEQYF.

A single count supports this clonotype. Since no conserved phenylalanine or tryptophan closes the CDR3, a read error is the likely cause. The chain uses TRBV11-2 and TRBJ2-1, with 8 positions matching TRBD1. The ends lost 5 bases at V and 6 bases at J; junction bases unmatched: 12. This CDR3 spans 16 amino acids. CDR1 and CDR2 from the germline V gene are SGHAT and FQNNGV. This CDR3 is CASSPRTGRKVNEQFL. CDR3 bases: TGTGCCAGCAGCCCCCGGACAGGGCGGAAGGTCAATGAGCAGTTCCTC.

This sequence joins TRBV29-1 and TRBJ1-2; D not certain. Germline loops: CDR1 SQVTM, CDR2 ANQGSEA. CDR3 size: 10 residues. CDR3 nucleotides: TGCAGTGCAGGTTCCTATGGCTACACCTTC. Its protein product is CSAGSYGYTF.

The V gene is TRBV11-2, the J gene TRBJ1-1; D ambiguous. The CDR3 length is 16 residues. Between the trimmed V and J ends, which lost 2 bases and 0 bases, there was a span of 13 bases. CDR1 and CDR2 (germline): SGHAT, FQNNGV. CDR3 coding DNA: TGTGCCAGCAGCTTAAGTTGGGCCAGAGTGAACACTGAAGCTTTCTTT. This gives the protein CASSLSWARVNTEAFF.

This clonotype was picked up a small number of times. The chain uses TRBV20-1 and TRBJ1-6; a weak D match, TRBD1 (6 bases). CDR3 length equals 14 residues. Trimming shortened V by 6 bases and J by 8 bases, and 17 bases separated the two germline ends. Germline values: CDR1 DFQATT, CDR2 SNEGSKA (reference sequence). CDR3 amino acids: CSATRGPTYSPLHF. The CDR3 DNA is TGCAGTGCCACCAGGGGACCTACCTATTCACCCCTCCACTTT.

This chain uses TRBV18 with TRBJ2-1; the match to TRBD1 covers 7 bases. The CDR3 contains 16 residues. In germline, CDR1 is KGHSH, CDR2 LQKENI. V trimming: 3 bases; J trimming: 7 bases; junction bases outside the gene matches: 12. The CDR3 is CASSPRGGQERNEQFF. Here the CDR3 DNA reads TGTGCCAGCTCACCTCGGGGCGGACAGGAGAGGAATGAGCAGTTCTTC.

CDR3 sequence reads: CASSLSTGRDTEAFF. The CDR3 region has the DNA TGTGCCAGCAGCCTTTCGACAGGGAGGGACACTGAAGCTTTCTTT. The J gene is TRBJ1-1, the V gene TRBV12-3 or TRBV12-4; 7 bases agree with TRBD1. The CDR3 consists of 15 residues. V lost 6 bases, J lost 3 bases, and 10 bases stayed unmatched.

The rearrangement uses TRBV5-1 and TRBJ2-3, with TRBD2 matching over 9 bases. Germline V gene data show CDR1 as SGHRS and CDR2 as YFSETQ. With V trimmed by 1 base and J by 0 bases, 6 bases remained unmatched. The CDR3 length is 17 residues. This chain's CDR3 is CASSLQPSGDSTDTQYF. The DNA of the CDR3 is TGCGCCAGCAGCTTGCAGCCTAGCGGGGATAGCACAGATACGCAGTATTTT. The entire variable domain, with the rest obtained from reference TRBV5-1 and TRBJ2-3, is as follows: KAGVTQTPRYLIKTRGQQVTLSCSPISGHRSVSWYQQTPGQGLQFLFEYFSETQRNKGNFPGRFSGRQFSNSRSEMNVSTLELGDSALYLCASSLQPSGDSTDTQYFGPGTRLTVL.

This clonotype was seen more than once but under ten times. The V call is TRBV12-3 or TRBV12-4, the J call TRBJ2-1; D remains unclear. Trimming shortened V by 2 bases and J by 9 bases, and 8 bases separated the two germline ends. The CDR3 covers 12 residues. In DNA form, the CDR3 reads TGTGCCAGCAGTTTAAGACGAGCTGAGCAGTTCTTC. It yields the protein CASSLRRAEQFF.

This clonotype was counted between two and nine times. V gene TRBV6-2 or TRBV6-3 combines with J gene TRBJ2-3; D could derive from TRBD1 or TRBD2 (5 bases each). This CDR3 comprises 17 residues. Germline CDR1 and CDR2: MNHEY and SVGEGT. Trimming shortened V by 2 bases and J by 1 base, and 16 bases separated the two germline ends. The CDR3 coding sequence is TGTGCCAGCAGTTACCCCAGACTCCGGGACGGCACAGATACGCAGTATTTT. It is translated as CASSYPRLRDGTDTQYF.

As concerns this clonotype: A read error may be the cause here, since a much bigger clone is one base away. This CDR3 is CAISLQPGLELGEQFF. For the CDR3, the DNA is TGCGCCATCAGCCTACAACCGGGACTAGAATTGGGTGAGCAGTTCTTC. The chain employs TRBV5-1 and TRBJ2-1; 8 nucleotides align to TRBD2. Germline assignment: CDR1 SGHRS and CDR2 YFSETQ. The CDR3 has 16 amino acids.

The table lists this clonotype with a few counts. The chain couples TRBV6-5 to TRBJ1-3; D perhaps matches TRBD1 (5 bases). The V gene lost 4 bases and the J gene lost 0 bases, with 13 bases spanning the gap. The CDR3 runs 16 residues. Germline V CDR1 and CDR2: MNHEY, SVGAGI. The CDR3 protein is CASSFPGAPSGNTIYF. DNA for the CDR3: TGTGCCAGCAGTTTTCCCGGGGCCCCCTCTGGAAACACCATATATTTT.

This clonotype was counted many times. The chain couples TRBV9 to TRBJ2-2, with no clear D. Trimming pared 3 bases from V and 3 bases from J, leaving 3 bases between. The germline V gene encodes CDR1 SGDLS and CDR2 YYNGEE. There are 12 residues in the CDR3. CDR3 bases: TGTGCCAGCAGCGCATACACCGGGGAGCTGTTTTTT. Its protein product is CASSAYTGELFF.

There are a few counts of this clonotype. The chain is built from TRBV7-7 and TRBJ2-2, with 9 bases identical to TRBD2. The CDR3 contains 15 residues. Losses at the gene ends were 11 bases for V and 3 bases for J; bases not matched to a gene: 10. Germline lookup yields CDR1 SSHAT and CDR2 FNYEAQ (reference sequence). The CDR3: CAGGTSGRDTGELFF. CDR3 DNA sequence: TGTGCCGGGGGAACTAGCGGGCGAGACACCGGGGAGCTGTTTTTT. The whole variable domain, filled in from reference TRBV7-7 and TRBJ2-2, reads GAGVSQSPRYKVTKRGQDVTLRCDPISSHATLYWYQQALGQGPEFLTYFNYEAQPDKSGLPSDRFSAERPEGSISTLTIQRTEQRDSAMYRCAGGTSGRDTGELFFGEGSRLTVL.

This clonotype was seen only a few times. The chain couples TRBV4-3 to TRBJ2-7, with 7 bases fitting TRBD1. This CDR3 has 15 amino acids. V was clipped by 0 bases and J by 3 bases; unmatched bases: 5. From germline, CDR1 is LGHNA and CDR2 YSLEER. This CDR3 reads CASSQDIQGDYEQYF. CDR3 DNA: TGCGCCAGCAGCCAAGATATCCAGGGGGACTACGAGCAGTACTTC.

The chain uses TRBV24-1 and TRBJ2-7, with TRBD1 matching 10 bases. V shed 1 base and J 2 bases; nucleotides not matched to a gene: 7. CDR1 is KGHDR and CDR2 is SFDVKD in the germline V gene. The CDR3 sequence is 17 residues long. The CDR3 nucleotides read TGTGCCACCAGTGATTTAGGCGGGACAGGGGAGACCTACGAGCAGTACTTC. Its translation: CATSDLGGTGETYEQYF.

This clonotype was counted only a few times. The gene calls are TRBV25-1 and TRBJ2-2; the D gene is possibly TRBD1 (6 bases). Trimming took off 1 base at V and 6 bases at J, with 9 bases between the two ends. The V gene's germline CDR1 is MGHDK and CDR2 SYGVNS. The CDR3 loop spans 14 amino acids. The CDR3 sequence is CASSELGGSGELFF. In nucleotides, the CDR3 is TGTGCCAGCAGTGAATTAGGGGGATCCGGGGAGCTGTTTTTT.

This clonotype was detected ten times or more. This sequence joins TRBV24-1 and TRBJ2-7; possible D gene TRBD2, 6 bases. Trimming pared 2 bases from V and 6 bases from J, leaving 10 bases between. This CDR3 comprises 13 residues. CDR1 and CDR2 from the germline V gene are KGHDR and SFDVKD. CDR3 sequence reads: CATSDWGDGEQYF. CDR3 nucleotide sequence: TGTGCCACCAGTGATTGGGGGGACGGCGAGCAGTACTTC.

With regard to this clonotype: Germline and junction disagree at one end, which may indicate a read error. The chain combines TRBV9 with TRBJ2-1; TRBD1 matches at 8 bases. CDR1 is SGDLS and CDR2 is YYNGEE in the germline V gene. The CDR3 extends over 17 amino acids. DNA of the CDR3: TGTGCCAGCAGCCCACCGCGGGCAGGGGGCCCCTCGGGTGAGCAGATCTTC. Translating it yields CASSPPRAGGPSGEQIF.